The entry below describes one TCR beta chain. No antigen is known for it. Treatment described: oral pan-JAK inhibitor, 5-10 mg twice daily. Peripheral blood and lesional scalp punch biopsies were taken from alopecia areata patients. The record originates from a study of CD8+ T cells in alopecia areata. Study-level background: Tofacitinib dosing lasted 6 to 18 months, which was then followed by 6 months off drug. Whole-study results and caveats: For lesional scalp, especially alopecia totalis/universalis, clonality was higher than in normal scalp. Resident alphabeta T-cell populations of normal skin are likewise subject to sequencing in scalp samples.

Following extraction, RNA underwent reverse transcription to cDNA, which served as the sequencing template. Repertoires were generated with immunoSEQ multiplex PCR, while TCRdb's copy carries only in-frame clones and drops some. The table records 150,000 or so clones, roughly 54% of them present only once. The CDR3 covers 15 residues. V shed 4 bases and J 1 base; nucleotides not matched to a gene: 6. Germline V gene data show CDR1 as ENHRY and CDR2 as SYGVKD. Sequenced here: CD8+ T cells sorted from blood, sampled at week 4, from a patient treated with tofacitinib. The receptor was derived from a human donor with alopecia areata. V gene TRBV10-3 combines with J gene TRBJ1-1; 7 bases match TRBD1. The DNA for the CDR3 is TGTGCCATCAGTGCCCAGGACAGGACGAACACTGAAGCTTTCTTT. The encoded protein is CAISAQDRTNTEAFF.